One sample yielded the 23 T cell receptor beta chains listed below, sequenced in a study of cytomegalovirus exposure and HLA in healthy donors. 13 Jbeta primers and 60 Vbeta primers were used for the PCR. Sequencing used immunoSEQ multiplex PCR; TCRdb keeps in-frame clones, though not all of them. The sample includes 45,000 to 70,000 clones, approximately 82% of them seen just once. Sequencing was performed on PBMCs. The receptor set was obtained from a man in his forties or fifties in good health and CMV-seronegative.

The chain joins TRBV9 to TRBJ2-2, with D tentatively TRBD1 (7 bases). There are 15 residues in the CDR3. V shed 4 bases and J shed 8 bases, with 18 bases lying between them. Germline V gives CDR1 SGDLS, CDR2 YYNGEE. This CDR3 is CASSRTGAGSGELFF. The CDR3 region has the DNA TGTGCCAGCAGCCGGACAGGCGCGGGATCAGGGGAGCTGTTTTTT.

The CDR3: CASVGTGNTGELFF. The CDR3 DNA sequence: TGCGCCAGCGTGGGAACAGGGAACACCGGGGAGCTGTTTTTT. The V call is TRBV5-1, the J call TRBJ2-2; tentatively, D is TRBD1 (5 bases). Germline CDR1 and CDR2: SGHRS and YFSETQ. V was cut by 7 bases and J by 1 base, with 11 bases left in between. The CDR3 extends over 14 amino acids.

The chain employs TRBV28 and TRBJ2-5; 9 positions match TRBD1. Germline CDR1 reads MDHEN; CDR2 reads SYDVKM. CDR3 size: 15 residues. The V and J ends lost 2 bases and 5 bases, in that order; junction bases with no gene match: 6. In DNA form, the CDR3 reads TGTGCCAGCAGTTTAGACAGGGGGAGGTCGGAGACCCAGTACTTC. Translated, it gives CASSLDRGRSETQYF.

This chain connects TRBV9 to TRBJ1-5; D remains ambiguous. CDR1 SGDLS and CDR2 YYNGEE come from the germline V gene. The V gene lost 0 bases and the J gene lost 0 bases, with 7 bases spanning the gap. This CDR3 spans 15 amino acids. In nucleotides, the CDR3 is TGTGCCAGCAGCGTAGGAGCGGTTAGCAATCAGCCCCAGCATTTT. The encoded protein is CASSVGAVSNQPQHF.

V gene TRBV29-1 combines with J gene TRBJ2-1; the match to TRBD2 covers 9 bases. The CDR3 is 15 residues long. Per germline, CDR1 SQVTM and CDR2 ANQGSEA. After removal of 7 bases from V and 10 bases from J, the junction contained 17 bases not matched to a gene. CDR3 amino acids: CSAPPSRGGAGEQFF. CDR3 sequence (DNA): TGCAGCGCACCACCCTCTCGCGGGGGGGCCGGGGAGCAGTTCTTC.

The chain combines TRBV5-4 with TRBJ2-5; D uncertain. The V gene's germline CDR1 is SGHNT and CDR2 YYREEE (reference sequence). The length of the CDR3 is 15 residues. V dropped 0 bases and J dropped 2 bases, with 11 bases sitting between them. Here the CDR3 DNA reads TGTGCCAGCAGCTTGGAAGTCAGTCGACAAGAGACCCAGTACTTC. It yields the protein CASSLEVSRQETQYF. Together with reference TRBV5-4 and TRBJ2-5, the CDR3 gives the full variable domain: ETGVTQSPTHLIKTRGQQVTLRCSSQSGHNTVSWYQQALGQGPQFIFQYYREEENGRGNFPPRFSGLQFPNYSSELNVNALELDDSALYLCASSLEVSRQETQYFGPGTRLLVL.

The chain couples TRBV21-1 to TRBJ1-1; TRBD1, the D gene given by the table, was not confirmed from the DNA. TRBV21-1 represents a pseudogene. The CDR3 consists of 20 residues. The CDR3 coding sequence is TGTGCCAGCAGCAAAGCCGGGACAGGACCAGCTTGGGGGAGGAACACTGAAGCTTTCTTT. Amino acid sequence: CASSKAGTGPAWGRNTEAFF.

The J gene is TRBJ2-4, the V gene TRBV16; no firm D call. CDR3 length: 12 amino acids. V was shortened by 2 bases and J by 8 bases, with 7 bases between the two germline ends. The V gene's germline CDR1 is KGHSY and CDR2 FQNENV. The CDR3 sequence is CASSQVGDIQYF. The CDR3 nucleotides are TGTGCCAGCAGCCAAGTCGGTGACATTCAGTACTTC.

The chain has TRBV2 and TRBJ2-5; 8 positions match TRBD1. From germline, CDR1 is SNHLY and CDR2 FYNNEI. With 3 bases clipped from V and 6 bases from J, the junction kept 9 bases outside the gene matches. This CDR3 is 15 amino acids long. This CDR3 reads CASSERQGARKTQYF. The CDR3 DNA reads as TGTGCCAGCAGTGAGCGGCAGGGGGCTAGGAAGACCCAGTACTTC.

This clone was found once. The chain joins TRBV7-6 to TRBJ2-3; weak D call: TRBD1 (5 bases). This CDR3 is built from 14 residues. Germline V gives CDR1 SGHVS, CDR2 FNYEAQ. V was cut by 5 bases and J by 1 base, with 10 bases left in between. CDR3 nucleotides: TGTGCCAGCAGCCAGGGTTCTCGCACAGATACGCAGTATTTT. Encoded protein: CASSQGSRTDTQYF.

The chain joins TRBV9 to TRBJ2-2, with 7 bases aligning to TRBD1. Per germline, CDR1 SGDLS and CDR2 YYNGEE. Trimming took 1 base from V and 0 from J; bases not matched to a gene: 3. The CDR3 runs 16 residues. Here the CDR3 reads CASSVIQGANTGELFF. CDR3 nucleotides: TGTGCCAGCAGCGTAATCCAGGGGGCGAACACCGGGGAGCTGTTTTTT.

The chain combines TRBV7-6 with TRBJ2-1; 10 bases are shared with TRBD1. V lost 5 bases to trimming and J lost 3 bases; unmatched junction nucleotides: 10. Germline CDR1 and CDR2: SGHVS and FNYEAQ. The CDR3 is 17 residues long. The chain's CDR3 is CASSASPGTGVYNEQFF. CDR3 sequence (DNA): TGTGCCAGCAGCGCTAGTCCCGGGACAGGGGTCTACAATGAGCAGTTCTTC.

A note on this clone: At one boundary the junction diverges from the germline segment, which might be a read error. Other DNA variants within this sample encode the same CDR3. This chain uses TRBV5-1 with TRBJ1-1; D not certain. Germline CDR1 and CDR2: SGHRS and YFSETQ. The length of the CDR3 is 14 residues. CDR3 DNA: TGCGCCAGCAGCTTGCGCGGTGATGGCACTGAAGCCTTCTTT. Its translation: CASSLRGDGTEAFF.

The chain joins TRBV27 to TRBJ1-5, with D unresolved. Germline loops: CDR1 MNHEY, CDR2 SMNVEV (reference sequence). The CDR3 is made up of 12 amino acids. V lost 8 bases and J lost 6, with 11 bases in between. This chain's CDR3 is CASGGGGQPQHF. CDR3 in DNA: TGTGCCAGCGGCGGAGGTGGTCAGCCCCAGCATTTT.

The chain uses TRBV7-2 and TRBJ1-4, with a possible D match to TRBD1 (5 bases). Trimming pared 3 bases from V and 8 bases from J, leaving 13 bases between. Germline CDR1 and CDR2: SGHTA and FQGNSA. The CDR3 runs to 14 residues. This CDR3 is CASSFLRGGEKLFF. The CDR3 DNA sequence: TGTGCCAGCAGCTTTTTAAGGGGAGGGGAAAAACTGTTTTTT.

This clone was found a few times. The J gene is TRBJ1-6, the V gene TRBV6-1; D possibly corresponds to TRBD1 (5 bases). There are 12 residues in the CDR3. Germline values: CDR1 MNHNS, CDR2 SASEGT. V was pared by 6 bases and J by 13 bases, with 13 bases between. The CDR3 region is CASRPGLRPLHF. CDR3 in DNA: TGTGCCAGCAGACCAGGGCTGAGGCCCCTCCACTTT.

The sample holds one count of this clone. The chain uses TRBV6-5 and TRBJ2-7, with D unclear. CDR1 is MNHEY, CDR2 SVGAGI, per germline. Trimming took off 0 bases at V and 2 bases at J, with 8 bases between the two ends. This CDR3 region has 14 residues. As DNA, the CDR3 is TGTGCCAGCAGTTACTCTTCAGTCCCCTACGAGCAGTACTTC. As protein: CASSYSSVPYEQYF.

The chain links TRBV11-2 to TRBJ2-7, with a possible D match to TRBD1 (6 bases). Germline CDR1 reads SGHAT; CDR2 reads FQNNGV. Trimming cost V 5 bases and J 1 base, with 12 bases left between them. The CDR3 length is 14 residues. CDR3 DNA: TGTGCCAGCAGCCGCGAGGGGGTTTCCTACGAGCAGTACTTC. This codes for CASSREGVSYEQYF.

The chain carries TRBV9 and TRBJ2-1; 9 bases are shared with TRBD1. V lost 4 bases and J lost 7; bases outside the gene matches: 9. Germline CDR1 SGDLS, CDR2 YYNGEE. The CDR3 is made up of 15 amino acids. The CDR3 nucleotides read TGTGCCAGCAGCTCACTAGGGACAGGGATAAATGAGCAGTTCTTC. Translating gives CASSSLGTGINEQFF.

The J gene is TRBJ2-7, the V gene TRBV19; 8 bases match TRBD1. Germline CDR1 reads LNHDA; CDR2 reads SQIVND (reference sequence). After removal of 5 bases from V and 1 base from J, the junction contained 16 bases not matched to a gene. CDR3 length equals 18 residues. The CDR3 reads CASSPTRLVTGDSYEQYF. The CDR3 nucleotides are TGTGCCAGTAGTCCCACCCGGTTGGTGACAGGGGATTCCTACGAGCAGTACTTC.

With respect to this clone: The same CDR3 also results from other DNA sequences found in this sample. The chain carries TRBV30 and TRBJ1-2; no reliable D call. V shed 5 bases and J shed 3 bases, with 10 bases lying between them. The length of the CDR3 is 12 residues. In germline, CDR1 is GTSNPN, CDR2 SVGIG (reference sequence). The CDR3 spells CAWEPMHYGYTF. CDR3 DNA sequence: TGTGCCTGGGAGCCGATGCACTATGGCTACACCTTC.

The chain joins TRBV18 to TRBJ1-2; 9 positions match TRBD1. Germline V gene lookup returns CDR1 KGHSH and CDR2 LQKENI. The CDR3 runs 17 residues. V trimming: 4 bases; J trimming: 7 bases; junction bases outside the gene matches: 16. CDR3 nucleotide sequence: TGTGCCAGCTCACTACCGGGACAGGGCTCCCTCGTCCGTGGCTACACCTTC. It specifies CASSLPGQGSLVRGYTF.

The V gene is TRBV7-7, the J gene TRBJ1-3; D might be TRBD1 (5 bases). Deletions cut 1 base from V and 3 bases from J, with 19 bases between. CDR3 size: 18 residues. Germline lookup yields CDR1 SSHAT and CDR2 FNYEAQ (reference sequence). The CDR3 nucleotides are TGTGCCAGCAGCTTAGAGGGACTGTTGGAGGTTAATGGAAACACCATATATTTT. Amino acids: CASSLEGLLEVNGNTIYF. Drawing the rest from reference TRBV7-7 and TRBJ1-3, the complete variable domain is GAGVSQSPRYKVTKRGQDVTLRCDPISSHATLYWYQQALGQGPEFLTYFNYEAQPDKSGLPSDRFSAERPEGSISTLTIQRTEQRDSAMYRCASSLEGLLEVNGNTIYFGEGSWLTVV.